This passage covers 6 T cell receptor beta chains from one sample sequenced in a study of molecular identifiers for immune sequencing clone quantification. TCRdb re-analysed the PCR reads in MiXCR, keeping a single row per CDR3 protein. The table shows 50,000 or so distinct CDR3 sequences, with about 23% occurring only once. Sequenced input: naive CD8+ T cells from blood, with Jurkat cell RNA spiked in. Subset specified: FACS-sorted CD8+CD4-CCR7+CD45RA+ naive T cells. These receptors were taken from a human donor in good health. Some libraries in this study had Jurkat cell RNA spiked in.

This clonotype was picked up many times. Because the CDR3's place on the DNA is in doubt, the DNA is left out and the CDR3 is given as listed by TCRdb. The gene calls are TRBV6-2 or TRBV6-3 and TRBJ2-1. CDR1 and CDR2 from the germline V gene are MNHEY and SVGEGT. A total of 16 residues make up the CDR3, ends included. CDR3 in amino acids: CASSTSRLASYNEQFF.

This clonotype was seen many times. The V gene is TRBV20-1, the J gene TRBJ2-2; D is perhaps TRBD1 (6 bases). Trimming took 3 bases from V and 0 from J, leaving 23 bases between them. From germline, CDR1 is DFQATT and CDR2 SNEGSKA (reference sequence). This CDR3 contains 19 residues. CDR3 bases: TGCAGTGCTAGGTCCGAAGTGATGGACGACAGGCCGAACACCGGGGAGCTGTTTTTT. Translating gives CSARSEVMDDRPNTGELFF.

As for this clonotype: A much larger clonotype is one base distant, so this may be a read error. The CDR3 protein is CASGTTPKVEQFF. Here the CDR3 DNA reads TGTGCCAGCGGCACCACCCCTAAGGTTGAGCAGTTCTTC. The chain is built from TRBV9 and TRBJ2-1, with no clear D. The V end lost 7 bases, the J end lost 9 bases, and 17 bases lay between the germline ends. The CDR3 length is 13 residues. Germline loops: CDR1 SGDLS, CDR2 YYNGEE.

The genes are TRBV12-3 or TRBV12-4 and TRBJ2-7, with D possibly matching TRBD2 (6 bases). V was trimmed by 3 bases and J by 3 bases, leaving 9 bases between them. CDR3 length: 13 amino acids. The CDR3 is CASSLGGHYEQYF. CDR3 nucleotide sequence: TGTGCCAGCAGTTTGGGGGGTCACTACGAGCAGTACTTC.

Note on this clonotype: This may be a read error, as it is one base from a much larger clone. This CDR3 reads CSVEEVYTEAFF. The CDR3 DNA follows: TGCAGCGTTGAAGAGGTGTACACTGAAGCTTTCTTT. The chain is built from TRBV29-1 and TRBJ1-1; D not resolved. V was pared by 0 bases and J by 3 bases, with 5 bases between. The length of the CDR3 is 12 residues. Germline-derived CDR1 and CDR2 are SQVTM and ANQGSEA.

This clonotype was seen only once. This may stem from a read error, because a much larger clone lies one nucleotide away. V and J are TRBV7-9 and TRBJ1-2, with no clear D. Germline V lookup: CDR1 SEHNR, CDR2 FQNEAQ (reference sequence). The CDR3 spans 16 residues. The CDR3 reads CASSPPEHPLNYGHTF. The DNA of the CDR3 is TGTGCCAGCAGCCCCCCCGAGCATCCTTTAAACTATGGCCACACCTTC.